Following are 12 T cell receptor beta chains from one sample sequenced in a study of PD-1 blockade in mismatch repair-deficient tumors. The table came from immunoSEQ multiplex PCR; TCRdb's copy has only in-frame clones and leaves some out. The sample includes about 100,000 clones, about four fifths seen only once; the top ten take around 6.6%. The input for sequencing was peripheral blood, taken about eight months after starting pembrolizumab. These receptors originate from an adult with mismatch repair-deficient cancer.

This clone appeared a few times. The chain combines TRBV9 with TRBJ2-7, with D perhaps TRBD2 (5 bases). This CDR3 contains 13 residues. Trimming took 0 bases from V and 1 from J, leaving 5 bases between them. CDR1 is SGDLS, CDR2 YYNGEE, per germline. CDR3: CASSVGTSYEQYF. In DNA, the CDR3 is TGTGCCAGCAGCGTAGGGACTTCCTACGAGCAGTACTTC. The variable domain in full, completed from reference TRBV9 and TRBJ2-7, reads DSGVTQTPKHLITATGQRVTLRCSPRSGDLSVYWYQQSLDQGLQFLIQYYNGEERAKGNILERFSAQQFPDLHSELNLSSLELGDSALYFCASSVGTSYEQYFGPGTRLTVT.

V gene TRBV20-1 combines with J gene TRBJ1-1; TRBD1 is a possible D gene (5 bases). Germline CDR1 reads DFQATT; CDR2 reads SNEGSKA (reference sequence). V was trimmed by 3 bases and J by 7 bases, leaving 9 bases between them. The CDR3 runs to 11 residues. The CDR3 DNA sequence: TGCAGTGCTAGTGCAGGGATTGAAGCTTTCTTT. Residues: CSASAGIEAFF.

The chain uses TRBV5-1 and TRBJ2-1, with D possibly TRBD1 on 6 matching bases. Germline V gene sequence: CDR1 SGHRS, CDR2 YFSETQ. V dropped 0 bases and J dropped 6 bases, with 13 bases sitting between them. The CDR3 contains 15 residues. In nucleotides, the CDR3 is TGCGCCAGCAGCTTGGCAGCAGGGGTCAGCAATGAGCAGTTCTTC. Translated: CASSLAAGVSNEQFF.

The CDR3 nucleotides are TGTGCCAGCTCACCCCAGGGAGCGGGAGGAGTGGGTGAGCAGTACTTC. Translation gives CASSPQGAGGVGEQYF. The chain joins TRBV18 to TRBJ2-7, with 9 bases matching TRBD2. The CDR3 has 16 amino acids. CDR1 and CDR2 (germline): KGHSH, LQKENI. The J segment lost 7 bases and the V segment lost 3 bases, leaving 13 bases of the junction unmatched.

This chain connects TRBV6-1 to TRBJ2-7; 8 positions agree with TRBD1. This CDR3 is 16 amino acids long. The J segment lost 5 bases and the V segment lost 1 base, leaving 10 bases of the junction unmatched. CDR1 is MNHNS, CDR2 SASEGT, per germline. CDR3 sequence reads: CASSEGETRTGHEQYF. CDR3 bases: TGTGCCAGCAGTGAAGGCGAGACGAGGACAGGGCACGAGCAGTACTTC.

The V call is TRBV6-6, the J call TRBJ1-2, with 8 bases aligning to TRBD1. The CDR3 sequence is 15 residues long. V lost 5 bases and J lost 2; bases outside the gene matches: 7. Looked up from germline, CDR1 is MNHNY and CDR2 is SVGAGI (reference sequence). CDR3 loop: CASSRERQGNYGYTF. Here the CDR3 DNA reads TGTGCCAGCAGTCGTGAGAGACAGGGGAACTATGGCTACACCTTC.

The genes are TRBV19 and TRBJ2-5; maybe TRBD2 (6 bases). CDR1 LNHDA and CDR2 SQIVND come from the germline V gene (reference sequence). This CDR3 has 14 amino acids. V lost 1 base and J 1 base, leaving 7 bases between the germline ends. CDR3 residues: CASSIAGVQETQYF. Written as DNA, the CDR3 is TGTGCCAGTAGTATAGCGGGAGTCCAAGAGACCCAGTACTTC.

The J gene is TRBJ2-1, the V gene TRBV29-1; 15 nucleotides agree with TRBD2. The CDR3 contains 18 residues. The germline V gene encodes CDR1 SQVTM and CDR2 ANQGSEA. V shed 6 bases, J shed 3 bases, and the junction held 12 bases outside the gene matches. CDR3 bases: TGCAGCGTCTCGGGACTAGCGGGAGGCAACGCATTCTACAATGAGCAGTTCTTC. Its protein product is CSVSGLAGGNAFYNEQFF.

The V and J genes are TRBV7-3 and TRBJ1-3; possibly TRBD1 for D (6 bases). Trimming shortened V by 5 bases and J by 1 base, and 9 bases separated the two germline ends. This CDR3 comprises 14 residues. Germline V lookup: CDR1 SGHTA, CDR2 FQGTGA. CDR3 sequence (DNA): TGTGCCAGCAGCGCACAGGGTTCTGGAAACACCATATATTTT. Translated, it gives CASSAQGSGNTIYF. Supplemented by reference TRBV7-3 and TRBJ1-3, the full variable domain reads GAGVSQTPSNKVTEKGKYVELRCDPISGHTALYWYRQSLGQGPEFLIYFQGTGAADDSGLPNDRFFAVRPEGSVSTLKIQRTERGDSAVYLCASSAQGSGNTIYFGEGSWLTVV.

This rearrangement joins TRBV19 to TRBJ1-1; D call uncertain. Trimming left V 3 bases short and J 8 bases short, with 10 bases between. The V gene's germline CDR1 is LNHDA and CDR2 SQIVND (reference sequence). This CDR3 has 12 residues. Here the CDR3 reads CASSIISREAFF. Here the CDR3 DNA reads TGTGCCAGTAGTATCATTAGCCGAGAAGCTTTCTTT. Drawing the rest from reference TRBV19 and TRBJ1-1, the complete variable domain is DGGITQSPKYLFRKEGQNVTLSCEQNLNHDAMYWYRQDPGQGLRLIYYSQIVNDFQKGDIAEGYSVSREKKESFPLTVTSAQKNPTAFYLCASSIISREAFFGQGTRLTVV.

This chain connects TRBV5-1 to TRBJ1-1; D may be TRBD1 (5 bases). The germline V gene has CDR1 SGHRS and CDR2 YFSETQ. The CDR3 is made up of 15 amino acids. V dropped 0 bases and J dropped 8 bases, with 17 bases sitting between them. CDR3 protein: CASSLGQGRSVEAFF. CDR3 DNA: TGCGCCAGCAGCTTGGGTCAGGGCCGTAGTGTCGAAGCTTTCTTT.

This chain links TRBV11-1 with TRBJ2-7, with 8 bases aligning to TRBD2. Germline loops: CDR1 SGHAT, CDR2 FQDESV (reference sequence). The V and J ends lost 7 bases and 3 bases, in that order; junction bases with no gene match: 5. The CDR3 runs to 13 residues. CDR3 residues: CASKVAGNYEQYF. In DNA, the CDR3 is TGTGCCAGCAAAGTAGCGGGAAACTACGAGCAGTACTTC.